Listed below are T cell receptor beta chains from one sample, sequenced in a study of T cell responses to AZD1222 COVID-19 vaccine. Sequencing was performed with immunoSEQ multiplex PCR; in TCRdb, only in-frame clones are kept and a portion is missing. The sample lists 120,000 or so clones, around nine tenths seen once, with about 29% in the top ten. The sequences come from peripheral blood, collected on day 0 of AZD1222 vaccination. These receptors all stem from an adult in good health. Each CDR3 is given with its conserved first and last residue. The order of the fields is clone size, D gene, J gene, V gene, CDR3 protein, CDR3 DNA. The D gene is left open where the match is weak. Size values are once, few and many counts, or a class for expanded clones, and some rows have none.

.	.	TRBJ2-6	TRBV25-1	CASSDLGGANVLTF	TGTGCCAGCAGTGACCTCGGGGGGGCCAACGTCCTGACTTTC
.	.	TRBJ2-7	TRBV5-5	CASSLDTRDGQYF	TGTGCCAGCAGCTTAGACACTCGGGACGGGCAGTACTTC
.	.	TRBJ2-3	TRBV7-6	CASSSTTLTDTQYF	TGTGCCAGCAGCTCGACTACCCTGACAGATACGCAGTATTTT
.	.	TRBJ1-1	TRBV9	CASSVAAMNTEAFF	TGTGCCAGCAGCGTAGCGGCTATGAACACTGAAGCTTTCTTT
.	.	TRBJ1-2	TRBV5-5	CASSLGGGANYGYTF	TGTGCCAGCAGCTTGGGTGGGGGCGCGAACTATGGCTACACCTTC
.	.	TRBJ1-2	TRBV2	CASMEVEYGYTF	TGTGCCAGCATGGAGGTGGAGTATGGCTACACCTTC
.	.	TRBJ1-1	TRBV7-2	CASNNLDSMNTEAFF	TGCGCCAGCAATAATCTGGACAGCATGAACACTGAAGCTTTCTTT
.	.	TRBJ2-7	TRBV6-5	CASSYSLPDGSYEQYF	TGTGCCAGCAGTTACTCTCTGCCGGACGGGTCCTACGAGCAGTACTTC
.	.	TRBJ1-1	TRBV29-1	CSVAGKKNTEAFF	TGCAGCGTGGCAGGGAAAAAGAACACTGAAGCTTTCTTT
.	.	TRBJ2-7	TRBV5-6	CASSSNYEQYF	TGTGCCAGCAGCTCAAACTACGAGCAGTACTTC
.	.	TRBJ2-5	TRBV7-7	CASSYARGSETQYF	TGTGCCAGCAGCTATGCTCGGGGGTCGGAGACCCAGTACTTC
once	TRBD2	TRBJ2-7	TRBV7-9	CASSPPTGGPYEQYF	TGTGCCAGCAGCCCCCCCACGGGAGGGCCATACGAGCAGTACTTC
.	.	TRBJ2-5	TRBV11-3	CASSLGTGSGETQYF	TGTGCCAGCAGCTTAGGAACCGGGTCGGGAGAGACCCAGTACTTC
few	.	TRBJ1-2	TRBV12-3/TRBV12-4	CASSILSRGSTF	TGTGCCAGCAGTATACTTTCCAGGGGTAGCACCTTC
once	TRBD2	TRBJ2-7	TRBV7-6	CASSLGSGDSYEQYF	TGTGCCAGCAGCTTAGGGAGCGGGGATTCCTACGAGCAGTACTTC
.	TRBD2	TRBJ2-1	TRBV5-1	CASSSMLLAGAYNEQFF	TGCGCCAGCAGCTCAATGCTACTAGCGGGAGCTTACAATGAGCAGTTCTTC
.	.	TRBJ2-7	TRBV7-3	CASSLDPVGYEQYF	TGTGCCAGCAGCTTAGACCCAGTCGGATACGAGCAGTACTTC
.	.	TRBJ1-1	TRBV19	CASSRAANTEAFF	TGTGCCAGTAGTAGGGCAGCGAACACTGAAGCTTTCTTT
.	TRBD2	TRBJ2-1	TRBV4-1	CASSQELGLAGQEFF	TGCGCCAGCAGCCAAGAACTGGGACTAGCGGGTCAGGAGTTCTTC
once	TRBD2	TRBJ2-5	TRBV15	CATSTPRRLAGQETQYF	TGTGCCACCAGCACCCCCCGAAGACTAGCGGGGCAAGAGACCCAGTACTTC
.	.	TRBJ1-1	TRBV19	CASSDGMGAEAFF	TGTGCCAGTAGTGATGGAATGGGGGCTGAAGCTTTCTTT
.	.	TRBJ2-7	TRBV30	CAWSSGVAGLYEQYF	TGTGCCTGGAGTAGCGGCGTGGCGGGACTCTACGAGCAGTACTTC
once	.	TRBJ1-5	TRBV4-1	CASSQEAGTGHRNQPQHF	TGCGCCAGCAGCCAAGAAGCCGGGACCGGACACCGCAATCAGCCCCAGCATTTT
.	.	TRBJ1-1	TRBV11-2	CASSFGGTDTEAFF	TGTGCCAGCAGCTTTGGGGGCACCGACACTGAAGCTTTCTTT
once	.	TRBJ1-1	TRBV7-8	CASSLGSDEAFF	TGTGCCAGCAGCTTAGGTTCGGATGAAGCTTTCTTT
.	TRBD2	TRBJ2-1	TRBV6-2/TRBV6-3	CASSGWTSGRGNEQFF	TGTGCCAGCAGTGGATGGACTAGCGGGAGAGGAAATGAGCAGTTCTTC
.	TRBD1	TRBJ1-6	TRBV9	CASTKDRGDNSPLHF	TGTGCCAGCACCAAGGACAGGGGCGATAATTCACCCCTCCACTTT
.	TRBD1	TRBJ1-4	TRBV6-5	CASSHGGRGREKLFF	TGTGCCAGCAGCCACGGGGGCAGGGGGCGTGAAAAACTGTTTTTT
once	TRBD2	TRBJ2-3	TRBV7-9	CASSARTSGGSDTQYF	TGTGCCAGCAGCGCCAGGACTAGCGGGGGTTCGGATACGCAGTATTTT
.	TRBD1	TRBJ2-3	TRBV6-5	CASSRTGLLADTQYF	TGTGCCAGCAGTCGGACAGGGTTGTTAGCAGATACGCAGTATTTT
.	TRBD1	TRBJ1-4	TRBV5-1	CASSKQGARGATNEKLFF	TGCGCCAGCAGCAAACAGGGGGCAAGGGGTGCAACTAATGAAAAACTGTTTTTT
.	TRBD1	TRBJ1-5	TRBV6-5	CASRSGQGRNQPQHF	TGTGCCAGCAGGTCAGGACAGGGACGTAATCAGCCCCAGCATTTT
.	.	TRBJ1-2	TRBV2	CASTAKDGYTF	TGTGCCAGCACCGCGAAGGATGGCTACACCTTC
.	.	TRBJ1-1	TRBV7-9	CASSSQQGYTEAFF	TGTGCCAGCAGCTCTCAACAGGGATACACTGAAGCTTTCTTT
once	TRBD1	TRBJ1-2	TRBV27	CASSLYQGQPYTF	TGTGCCAGCAGTCTTTACCAGGGACAGCCCTACACCTTC
once	TRBD2	TRBJ2-1	TRBV7-2	CASSQLAGVGDEQFF	TGTGCCAGCAGCCAACTAGCGGGGGTGGGTGATGAGCAGTTCTTC
.	.	TRBJ2-1	TRBV9	CASSVGAVSYNEQFF	TGTGCCAGCAGCGTGGGAGCGGTTTCATACAATGAGCAGTTCTTC
.	.	TRBJ2-1	TRBV4-1	CASSSQGLAGNEQFF	TGCGCCAGCAGCTCACAAGGACTGGCGGGGAATGAGCAGTTCTTC